The 24 T cell receptor beta chains presented below share a single source sample, sequenced in a study of beta chain features in type 1 diabetes listed by TCRdb under 2018. Library method: the immunoSEQ multiplex PCR assay. The High Capacity cDNA Reverse Transcription Kit was used to reverse transcribe all of the isolated RNA, meaning that expressed TCRB transcripts were what got sequenced. The clones in this table, taken by TCRdb from immuneACCESS, are in-frame only. Not every clone is retained; where verified, under half of the shortfall comes from an unresolved V gene, and the cause of the rest is unknown. The sample includes some 410,000 clones, with over 11% observed a single time. The ten largest make up about 0.04% of the sample. Sequencing was performed on naive CD4+ T cells from blood. Reading the label with the study, this specimen's cell subset or site is: true naive CD4+ T cells. These receptors were taken from a man aged 25 to 45 in good health.

The V gene is TRBV6-1, the J gene TRBJ2-1; maybe TRBD1 (6 bases). Germline V lookup: CDR1 MNHNS, CDR2 SASEGT. The ends were cut back, 4 bases at V and 9 bases at J, with 13 bases in the middle. This CDR3 contains 13 residues. In DNA, the CDR3 is TGTGCCAGCAGTGTTAGGGGGTACCCTGAGCAGTTCTTC. Translated: CASSVRGYPEQFF.

About this clone: The same CDR3 also results from other DNA sequences found in this sample. The gene calls are TRBV18 and TRBJ2-6; D is ambiguous. This CDR3 spans 16 amino acids. Per the germline V gene, CDR1 is KGHSH and CDR2 is LQKENI. Trimming cost V 1 base and J 0 bases, with 7 bases left between them. The CDR3 DNA reads as TGTGCCAGCTCACCACTCAGGTTCTCTGGGGCCAACGTCCTGACTTTC. It codes for CASSPLRFSGANVLTF.

This chain joins TRBV7-9 and TRBJ2-7, with D possibly called TRBD1 or TRBD2 (5 bases each). V shed 5 bases and J shed 4 bases, with 15 bases lying between them. The CDR3 runs 14 residues. CDR1 is SEHNR and CDR2 is FQNEAQ in the germline V gene (reference sequence). CDR3 DNA: TGTGCCAGCAGCCCTAATCCTGAGGGGTACGAGCAGTACGTC. Translated, it gives CASSPNPEGYEQYV.

This clone was detected only a few times. This sequence joins TRBV28 and TRBJ2-3; no clear D. Germline CDR1 reads MDHEN; CDR2 reads SYDVKM. V lost 5 bases, J lost 7 bases, and 7 bases lay in between. The CDR3 covers 11 residues. CDR3 nucleotide sequence: TGTGCCAGCAGTCTGGGGAATACGCAGTATTTT. This encodes CASSLGNTQYF.

This clone has a handful of counts. J is TRBJ2-7 and V is TRBV21-1. TRBV21-1 has pseudogene status. The CDR3 has 13 residues. CDR3 nucleotide sequence: TGTGCCAGCACCTATAGGTCAGGGACCGAGCAGTACGTC. The encoded protein is CASTYRSGTEQYV.

Regarding this clone: The germline gene is not matched at one end of the junction; a read error may be the cause. V is TRBV15 and J is TRBJ2-4, with D possibly being TRBD1 or TRBD2 (5 bases each). The CDR3 extends over 13 amino acids. CDR1 and CDR2 (germline): LNHNV, YYDKDF (reference sequence). The CDR3 here is CATSRAGTPVLFF. The CDR3, as DNA: TGTGCCACCAGCAGGGCCGGGACCCCGGTATTATTCTTC.

The DNA for the CDR3 is TGTGCCAGCAGCTTAGGGGCCCTATCGTTTGGGGCCAACGTCCTGACTTTC. Protein product: CASSLGALSFGANVLTF. This rearrangement joins TRBV7-6 to TRBJ2-6, with D unclear. Germline CDR1 SGHVS, CDR2 FNYEAQ. The CDR3 covers 17 residues. The germline V and J ends were trimmed by 1 base and 3 bases, with 13 bases remaining between them.

The chain carries TRBV21-1 and TRBJ2-5; the tabulated D call, TRBD1, remains unverified against the DNA. TRBV21-1 is described as a pseudogene. The CDR3 totals 15 residues. The CDR3 protein is CASSITDRGQETQYF. The CDR3 coding sequence is TGTGCCAGCAGCATAACCGACAGGGGTCAAGAGACCCAGTACTTC.

Note on this clone: The same CDR3 is also encoded by other DNA sequences in this sample. This sequence joins TRBV9 and TRBJ1-1; unclear D gene. Germline V gene lookup returns CDR1 SGDLS and CDR2 YYNGEE. Deletions cut 0 bases from V and 2 bases from J, with 5 bases between. The CDR3 runs 13 residues. The CDR3 DNA reads TGTGCCAGCAGCGTAGGACCAAACACTGAAGCTTTCTTT. Amino acids: CASSVGPNTEAFF.

V is TRBV5-4 and J is TRBJ1-1; the D is unclear. The V and J ends lost 2 bases and 2 bases respectively, with 13 bases between them. Germline CDR1 SGHNT, CDR2 YYREEE (reference sequence). The CDR3 is made up of 15 amino acids. The CDR3, as DNA: TGTGCCAGCAGCTTCTCTCCGACTCCCAACACTGAAGCTTTCTTT. This translates into CASSFSPTPNTEAFF. The whole variable domain, filled in from reference TRBV5-4 and TRBJ1-1, reads ETGVTQSPTHLIKTRGQQVTLRCSSQSGHNTVSWYQQALGQGPQFIFQYYREEENGRGNFPPRFSGLQFPNYSSELNVNALELDDSALYLCASSFSPTPNTEAFFGQGTRLTVV.

The chain carries TRBV29-1 and TRBJ2-1; the D call may be TRBD1 or TRBD2 (5 bases each). The CDR3 covers 13 residues. The germline CDR1 and CDR2 sequences are SQVTM and ANQGSEA. Trimming pared 8 bases from V and 8 bases from J, leaving 19 bases between. Here the CDR3 reads CSPWGSMGDEQFF. The CDR3 region has the DNA TGCAGCCCGTGGGGGAGCATGGGCGATGAGCAGTTCTTC.

This clone was recorded a few times. V usage is TRBV29-1 and J usage is TRBJ2-5; 10 bases match TRBD2. The germline V gene has CDR1 SQVTM and CDR2 ANQGSEA. Trimming at V came to 7 bases and at J to 7 bases, leaving 15 bases not matched to a gene. The CDR3 covers 15 residues. DNA for the CDR3: TGCAGCGCCCTAGCGGGGGCTGCGGGGGTCGTGACCCAGTACTTC. Its translation is CSALAGAAGVVTQYF.

A few counts support this clone. This chain's CDR3 is CASSFIAYEQYF. CDR3 DNA: TGTGCCAGCAGCTTTATAGCCTACGAGCAGTACTTC. This chain uses TRBV7-9 with TRBJ2-7; D is ambiguous. Germline V CDR1 and CDR2: SEHNR, FQNEAQ (reference sequence). With 3 bases removed from V and 2 bases from J, the gap between germline ends came to 5 bases. The CDR3 is 12 amino acids.

This clone was seen a handful of times. The CDR3 region is CASGLAVAEAFF. The CDR3 DNA is TGTGCCAGTGGCCTGGCGGTGGCTGAAGCTTTCTTT. The chain links TRBV19 to TRBJ1-1, with no clear D. The CDR3 is made up of 12 amino acids. Germline V lookup: CDR1 LNHDA, CDR2 SQIVND (reference sequence). V was trimmed by 8 bases and J by 6 bases, leaving 13 bases between them.

This clone has more than one count but fewer than ten. The chain has TRBV28 and TRBJ2-5; TRBD1 matches 9 bases. Germline CDR1 and CDR2: MDHEN and SYDVKM. The junction had 2 bases not matched to a gene; V was cut back by 5 bases and J by 1 base. The length of the CDR3 is 14 residues. The CDR3 protein is CASSRDRVQETQYF. The CDR3 region has the DNA TGTGCCAGCAGTCGGGACAGGGTCCAAGAGACCCAGTACTTC.

The chain employs TRBV7-8 and TRBJ2-1; no firm D call. The CDR3 has 12 residues. Germline loops: CDR1 SGHVS, CDR2 FQNEAQ. Trimming left V 1 base short and J 7 bases short, with 5 bases between. The CDR3 protein is CASSLVENEQFF. Written as DNA, the CDR3 is TGTGCCAGCAGCTTAGTTGAAAATGAGCAGTTCTTC.

A few counts support this clone. Other DNA sequences of this sample code for an identical CDR3. The chain joins TRBV29-1 to TRBJ2-5, with 8 nucleotides matching TRBD2. The CDR3 totals 11 residues. Germline V gives CDR1 SQVTM, CDR2 ANQGSEA. Germline trimming cut 6 bases from V and 3 bases from J; bases unmatched to any gene: 0. CDR3 bases: TGCAGCGTCGGGAGGGAAGAGACCCAGTACTTC. Translated, it gives CSVGREETQYF.

This clone appeared a few times. V and J are TRBV7-2 and TRBJ2-1, with D possibly matching TRBD1 (5 bases). The CDR3 contains 13 residues. Germline V lookup: CDR1 SGHTA, CDR2 FQGNSA. V shed 2 bases and J shed 13 bases, with 15 bases lying between them. As DNA, the CDR3 is TGTGCCAGCAGCTTACAGAGTGGTGGGGCCCAGTTCTTC. As protein: CASSLQSGGAQFF.

This clone has a single count. The gene calls are TRBV7-2 and TRBJ2-3; D is unclear. The length of the CDR3 is 16 residues. V gave up 2 bases and J gave up 1 base, with 13 bases separating them. From germline, CDR1 is SGHTA and CDR2 FQGNSA. As DNA, the CDR3 is TGTGCCAGCAGCTTAAGGTCTGTGTCCGGCACAGATACGCAGTATTTT. Translation: CASSLRSVSGTDTQYF.

In its sample, this clone was seen a few times. The chain's CDR3 is CASSQAGTFFYEQYF. CDR3 DNA: TGCGCCAGCAGCCAAGCCGGGACTTTTTTCTACGAGCAGTACTTC. The chain links TRBV4-1 to TRBJ2-7; D is perhaps TRBD2 (6 bases). The CDR3 spans 15 residues. V lost 1 base to trimming and J lost 3 bases, with 13 bases between them. Germline CDR1 MGHRA, CDR2 YSYEKL.

The table lists this clone with a few counts. The rearrangement joins TRBV19 to TRBJ1-3; D is unresolved. Germline V gene lookup returns CDR1 LNHDA and CDR2 SQIVND (reference sequence). The CDR3 runs to 13 residues. Trimming left V 5 bases short and J 1 base short, with 6 bases between. The CDR3 region has the DNA TGTGCCAGTAGTCGGGGTTCTGGAAACACCATATATTTT. It encodes CASSRGSGNTIYF.

V and J are TRBV9 and TRBJ2-3; D is unclear. The CDR3 is made up of 15 amino acids. Between the trimmed V and J ends, which lost 2 bases and 6 bases, there was a span of 16 bases. CDR1 is SGDLS and CDR2 is YYNGEE in the germline V gene. The chain's CDR3 is CASSVYNTNGDTQYF. The CDR3, as DNA: TGTGCCAGCAGCGTTTACAACACAAACGGGGATACGCAGTATTTT.

The chain has TRBV15 and TRBJ2-7; D might be TRBD1 (6 bases). This CDR3 contains 13 residues. V lost 0 bases and J 6 bases, leaving 9 bases between the germline ends. Per germline, CDR1 LNHNV and CDR2 YYDKDF (reference sequence). The CDR3 spells CATSREGQFEQYF. CDR3 bases: TGTGCCACCAGCAGAGAGGGACAATTCGAGCAGTACTTC.

J is TRBJ1-5 and V is TRBV10-3, with D possibly TRBD1 on 6 matching bases. The germline V gene has CDR1 ENHRY and CDR2 SYGVKD. The CDR3 runs to 15 residues. Trimming stripped 2 bases from V and 5 bases from J, with 13 bases between. CDR3 in DNA: TGTGCCATCAGTGAGGGGGGCAGCTCTGATCAGCCCCAGCATTTT. This sequence encodes CAISEGGSSDQPQHF.